The 2 T cell receptor beta chains below come from one sample, sequenced in a study of human T cells and chemical hapten exposure. Via MiXCR, TCRdb re-called the RACE reads, giving one row per CDR3 protein. The sample shows around 110,000 distinct CDR3 sequences, roughly an eighth of them seen only once. The time point is: patch test 1, 2 weeks after DPC sensitization. Sample treatment: therapeutic diphenylcyclopropenone sensitization with weekly scalp DPC. The sequences come from whole blood, collected in connection with sensitization to the hapten diphenylcyclopropenone (DPC). Every receptor here comes from a woman in her forties or fifties with alopecia areata. Some clones in this sample may be carry-over from other donors' samples.

The table lists this clonotype with many counts. V and J are TRBV20-1 and TRBJ2-3; D perhaps matches TRBD2 (6 bases). Deletions cut 7 bases from V and 0 bases from J, with 11 bases between. Germline CDR1 is DFQATT and CDR2 is SNEGSKA (reference sequence). The CDR3 is made up of 13 amino acids. DNA for the CDR3: TGCAGTGAACTAGCTACTAGCACAGATACGCAGTATTTT. Protein sequence: CSELATSTDTQYF.

Ten or more counts support this clonotype. This chain joins TRBV11-2 and TRBJ2-1; TRBD2 aligns across 9 bases. Germline CDR1 and CDR2: SGHAT and FQNNGV. The CDR3 runs to 15 residues. After removal of 6 bases from V and 5 bases from J, the junction contained 8 bases not matched to a gene. CDR3 amino acids: CASRVLAGEHNEQFF. Written as DNA, the CDR3 is TGTGCCAGCAGGGTTTTAGCGGGAGAACACAATGAGCAGTTCTTC.